This T cell receptor beta chain was captured by sequencing in a study of shared clonotypes between healthy human individuals. Study overall: The plates for each donor numbered three CD4 naive, three CD4 memory, two CD8 naive and one CD8 memory.

Broader study findings: The study generally estimated greater richness for naive than memory subsets.

In the case of this clone: Its matching antigen is unknown.

Sorted-subset replicate PCR reactions contained roughly 190 ng DNA, corresponding to tens of thousands of T cell genomes. Profiling relied on immunoSEQ multiplex PCR, and the TCRdb table lists in-frame clones only, not all of them. Altogether 2 million to 2.5 million clones are present, around 95% being singletons, with the ten largest covering 0.1% to 0.15%. The origin of this receptor is a man younger than 30 in good health. Sequenced: naive CD4+ T cells sorted from blood. Subset given: CD45RA+ positively selected.

CDR3 nucleotide sequence: TGCGCCAGCAGCTTTAACGGATTCGAGACCCAGTACTTC. Its protein is CASSFNGFETQYF. The chain uses TRBV5-1 and TRBJ2-5; D not resolved. This CDR3 region has 13 residues. The ends were cut back, 2 bases at V and 5 bases at J, with 10 bases in the middle. The germline V gene has CDR1 SGHRS and CDR2 YFSETQ.